The clone carrying this T cell receptor (beta chain) was counted a few times. These data belong to a study of HIV-infected children after antiretroviral therapy interruption. Study-level information: Recorded EBV and CMV exposure existed for most children. Interruption-arm sampling covered weeks 0, 12, interruption end (24 or 48), and about 3 years post-study. In continuous treatment, analyzed samples were from weeks 0, 48 and 150.

V shed 2 bases and J shed 1 base, with 6 bases lying between them. Germline V gene lookup returns CDR1 ENHRY and CDR2 SYGVKD. There are 14 residues in the CDR3. RNA-based 3' RACE libraries used unique molecular identifiers. TCRdb reprocessed the 3' RACE reads via MiXCR and lists one record per CDR3 protein. The sample records more than 85,000 distinct CDR3 sequences, 6% to 8.5% being singletons. The treatment: PENTA 11 planned treatment interruption arm or continuous ART arm. The TCR was taken from a pool of human donors with HIV. The source was CD45RA+ CD4+ T cells from PBMCs, pooled from several time points, collected from a donor given antiretroviral therapy, either interrupted or continuous. Subset denoted: naive CD4+ CD45RA+ CD45RO- T cells. The chain links TRBV10-3 to TRBJ1-5; D is ambiguous. The CDR3 loop reads CAISEGSSNQPQHF. The CDR3 DNA sequence: TGTGCCATCAGTGAGGGGTCAAGCAATCAGCCCCAGCATTTT.